This T cell receptor beta chain derives from a study of human T cells and chemical hapten exposure. TCRdb called the RACE reads again in MiXCR, with one record for every CDR3 protein. Of some 350,000 distinct CDR3 sequences listed, about 6% are singletons. Time point indicated: patch test 2, 6 weeks after DPC sensitization. Treatment defined: therapeutic diphenylcyclopropenone sensitization with weekly scalp DPC. The study enrolled 18 to 70-year-old alopecia patients suitable for DPC. V dropped 0 bases and J dropped 4 bases, with 15 bases sitting between them. The CDR3 extends over 16 amino acids. Germline CDR1 is DFQATT and CDR2 is SNEGSKA (reference sequence).

This TCR was recovered from a woman between 18 and 30 years old with alopecia areata. Some clones in this sample may be carry-over from other donors' samples. The material was whole blood, obtained in connection with sensitization to the hapten diphenylcyclopropenone (DPC). The chain uses TRBV20-1 and TRBJ2-2; maybe TRBD1 (5 bases). CDR3 DNA sequence: TGCAGTGCTAGAGATCAGGGTGGGCGAGGCACCGGGGAGCTGTTTTTT. This gives the protein CSARDQGGRGTGELFF.